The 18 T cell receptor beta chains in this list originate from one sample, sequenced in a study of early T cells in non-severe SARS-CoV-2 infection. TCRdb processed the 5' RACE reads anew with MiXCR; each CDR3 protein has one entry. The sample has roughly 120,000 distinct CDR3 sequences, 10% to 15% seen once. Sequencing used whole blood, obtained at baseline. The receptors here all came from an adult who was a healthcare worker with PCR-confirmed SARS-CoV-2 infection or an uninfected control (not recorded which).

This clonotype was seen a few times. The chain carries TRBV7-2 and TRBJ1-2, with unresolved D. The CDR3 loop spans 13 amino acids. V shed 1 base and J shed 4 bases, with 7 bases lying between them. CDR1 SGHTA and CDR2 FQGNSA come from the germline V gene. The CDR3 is CASSLEAVYGYTF. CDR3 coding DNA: TGTGCCAGCAGCTTAGAGGCGGTCTATGGCTACACCTTC.

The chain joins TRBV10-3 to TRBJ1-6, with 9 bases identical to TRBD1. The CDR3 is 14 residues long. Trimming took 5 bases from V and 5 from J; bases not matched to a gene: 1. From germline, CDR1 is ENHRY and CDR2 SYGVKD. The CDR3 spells CAISRDRDNSPLHF. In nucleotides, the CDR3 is TGTGCCATCAGTCGGGACAGGGATAATTCACCCCTCCACTTT.

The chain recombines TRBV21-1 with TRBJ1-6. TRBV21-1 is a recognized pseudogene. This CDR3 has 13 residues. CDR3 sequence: CASSKHRGSPLHF. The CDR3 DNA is TGTGCCAGCAGCAAACATCGGGGTTCACCCCTCCACTTT.

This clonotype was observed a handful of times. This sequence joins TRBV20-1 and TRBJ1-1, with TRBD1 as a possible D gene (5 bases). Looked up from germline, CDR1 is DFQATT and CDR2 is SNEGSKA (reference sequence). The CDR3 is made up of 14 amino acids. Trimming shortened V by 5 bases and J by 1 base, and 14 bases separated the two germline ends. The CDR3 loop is CSASPGHPNTEAFF. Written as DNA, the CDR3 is TGCAGTGCTTCGCCCGGACATCCGAACACTGAAGCTTTCTTT.

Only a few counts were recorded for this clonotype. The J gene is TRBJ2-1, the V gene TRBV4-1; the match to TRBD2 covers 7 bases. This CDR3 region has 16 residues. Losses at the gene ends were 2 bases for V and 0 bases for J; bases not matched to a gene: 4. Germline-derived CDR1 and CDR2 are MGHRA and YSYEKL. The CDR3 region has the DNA TGCGCCAGCAGCCAAAGGGAGGGCCGCTCCTACAATGAGCAGTTCTTC. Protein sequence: CASSQREGRSYNEQFF.

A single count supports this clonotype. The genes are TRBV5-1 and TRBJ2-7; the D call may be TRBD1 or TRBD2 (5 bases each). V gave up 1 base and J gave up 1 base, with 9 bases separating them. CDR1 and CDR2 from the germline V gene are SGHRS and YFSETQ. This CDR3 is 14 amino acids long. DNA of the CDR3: TGCGCCAGCAGCTTGCGGGACGTATCCTACGAGCAGTACTTC. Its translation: CASSLRDVSYEQYF.

CDR3 sequence (DNA): TGCAGCGTAGACAGGGGGCGAGGAGAGACCCAGTACTTC. This sequence encodes CSVDRGRGETQYF. The rearrangement uses TRBV29-1 and TRBJ2-5; 10 nucleotides agree with TRBD1. The germline CDR1 and CDR2 sequences are SQVTM and ANQGSEA. This CDR3 is built from 13 residues. With V trimmed by 6 bases and J by 4 bases, 5 bases remained unmatched.

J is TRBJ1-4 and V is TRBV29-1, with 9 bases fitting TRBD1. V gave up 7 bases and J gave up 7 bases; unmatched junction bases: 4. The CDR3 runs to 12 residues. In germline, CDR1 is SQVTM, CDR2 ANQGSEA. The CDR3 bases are TGCAGCGCTGGGGGACAGGGTGAAAAACTGTTTTTT. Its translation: CSAGGQGEKLFF.

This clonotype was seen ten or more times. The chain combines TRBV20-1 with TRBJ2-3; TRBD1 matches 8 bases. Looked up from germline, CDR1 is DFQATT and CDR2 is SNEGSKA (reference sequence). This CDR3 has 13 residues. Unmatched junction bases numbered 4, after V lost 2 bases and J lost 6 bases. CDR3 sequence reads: CSARQGALDTQYF. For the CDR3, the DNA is TGCAGTGCTAGACAGGGGGCCTTGGATACGCAGTATTTT.

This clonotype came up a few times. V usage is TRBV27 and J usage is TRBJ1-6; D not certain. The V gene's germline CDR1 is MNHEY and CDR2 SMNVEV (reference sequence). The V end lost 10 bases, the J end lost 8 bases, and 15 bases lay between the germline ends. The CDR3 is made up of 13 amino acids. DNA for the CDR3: TGTGCCACTGCGAATTTCGGGGATTCACCCCTCCACTTT. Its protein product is CATANFGDSPLHF.

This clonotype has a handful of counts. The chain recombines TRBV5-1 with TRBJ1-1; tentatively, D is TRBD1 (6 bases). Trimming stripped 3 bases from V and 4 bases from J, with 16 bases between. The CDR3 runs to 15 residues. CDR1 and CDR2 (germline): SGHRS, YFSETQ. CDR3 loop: CASSSLQGKGTEAFF. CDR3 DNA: TGCGCCAGCAGCTCCTTACAGGGCAAAGGCACTGAAGCTTTCTTT.

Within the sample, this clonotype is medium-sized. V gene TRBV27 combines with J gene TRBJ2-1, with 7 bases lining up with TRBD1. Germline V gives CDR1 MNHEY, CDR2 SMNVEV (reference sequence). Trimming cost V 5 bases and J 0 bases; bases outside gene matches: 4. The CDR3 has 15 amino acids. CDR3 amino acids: CASSLQGTSYNEQFF. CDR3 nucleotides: TGTGCCAGCAGTCTACAGGGGACCTCCTACAATGAGCAGTTCTTC.

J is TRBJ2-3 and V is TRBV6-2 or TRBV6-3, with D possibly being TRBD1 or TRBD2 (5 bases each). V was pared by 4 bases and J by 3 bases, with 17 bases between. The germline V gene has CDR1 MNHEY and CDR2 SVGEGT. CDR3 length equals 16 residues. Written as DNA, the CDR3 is TGTGCCAGCAGTTCCCTCTGGGACGTGGGGACAGATACGCAGTATTTT. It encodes CASSSLWDVGTDTQYF.

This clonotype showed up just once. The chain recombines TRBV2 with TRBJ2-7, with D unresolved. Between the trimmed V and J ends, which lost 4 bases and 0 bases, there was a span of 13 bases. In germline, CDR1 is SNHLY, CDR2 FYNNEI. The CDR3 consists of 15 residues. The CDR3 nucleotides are TGTGCCAGCAGTGTACCGGACGGAAGCTCCTACGAGCAGTACTTC. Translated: CASSVPDGSSYEQYF. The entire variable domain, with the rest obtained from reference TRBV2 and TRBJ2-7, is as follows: EPEVTQTPSHQVTQMGQEVILRCVPISNHLYFYWYRQILGQKVEFLVSFYNNEISEKSEIFDDQFSVERPDGSNFTLKIRSTKLEDSAMYFCASSVPDGSSYEQYFGPGTRLTVT.

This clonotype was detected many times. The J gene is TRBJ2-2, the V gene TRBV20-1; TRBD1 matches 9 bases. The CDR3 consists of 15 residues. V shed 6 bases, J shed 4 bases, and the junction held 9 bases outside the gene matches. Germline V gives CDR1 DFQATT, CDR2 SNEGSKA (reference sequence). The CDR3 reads CSATGQGRITGELFF. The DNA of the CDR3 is TGCAGTGCCACAGGACAGGGGCGAATCACCGGGGAGCTGTTTTTT.

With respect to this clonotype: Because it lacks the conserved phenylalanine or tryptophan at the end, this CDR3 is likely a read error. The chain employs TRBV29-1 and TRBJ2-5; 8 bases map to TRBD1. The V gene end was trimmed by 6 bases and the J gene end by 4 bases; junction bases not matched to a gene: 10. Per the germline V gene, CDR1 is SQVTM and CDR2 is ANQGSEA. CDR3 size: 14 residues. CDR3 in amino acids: CSVQTQGDLETQYS. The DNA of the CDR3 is TGCAGCGTCCAAACACAGGGGGATCTAGAGACCCAGTACTCC.

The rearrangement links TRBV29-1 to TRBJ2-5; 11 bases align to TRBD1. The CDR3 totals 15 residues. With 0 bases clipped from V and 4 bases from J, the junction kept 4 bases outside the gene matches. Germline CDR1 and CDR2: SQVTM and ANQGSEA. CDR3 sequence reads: CSVEDLDRGRETQYF. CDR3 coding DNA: TGCAGCGTTGAAGATCTGGACAGGGGGCGAGAGACCCAGTACTTC.

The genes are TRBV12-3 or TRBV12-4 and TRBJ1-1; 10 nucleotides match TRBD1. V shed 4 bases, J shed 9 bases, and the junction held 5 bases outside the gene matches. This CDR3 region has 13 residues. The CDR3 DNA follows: TGTGCCAGCAGTTCAGACAGGGGGCGGAAAGCTTTCTTT. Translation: CASSSDRGRKAFF.